This T cell receptor (beta chain) derives from a study of cytomegalovirus exposure and HLA in healthy donors. The study's findings and limits: About 87% or about 30% of the time was how often most TCR beta V segments were productive, according to an earlier analysis. Analyses of presence and absence presupposed an approximately uniform sequencing depth across donors. A later analysis linked a missense DCLRE1C variant to TCR beta V- and J-gene trimming.

Comments on this clone: What it binds is unknown.

This CDR3 is built from 12 residues. Researchers ran the PCR with 60 Vbeta and 13 Jbeta primers. The assay was immunoSEQ multiplex PCR, and TCRdb's table has in-frame clones only and misses some. The table records around 100,000 clones, around 64% of them present only once. The chain recombines TRBV21-1 with TRBJ1-2. TRBV21-1 is a documented pseudogene. The TCR originated in a woman in her 30s in good health and CMV-seronegative. Sequencing input: PBMCs. CDR3 in DNA: TGTGCCAGCAGGCGCACGGGAACCGACTACACCTTC. Amino acid sequence: CASRRTGTDYTF.